This T cell receptor beta chain was observed in a study of T cell responses to AZD1222 COVID-19 vaccine. The wider study: Second-dose groups at about 4 or about 12 weeks were pooled.

Study results and limitations: The breadth and depth of Spike-specific TCRs increased once two AZD1222 doses had been given.

Here immunoSEQ multiplex PCR was the method, and the copy in TCRdb shows in-frame clones only, minus some. The sample shows roughly 120,000 clones, approximately 85% of them seen only once. The germline V gene has CDR1 SNHLY and CDR2 FYNNEI. V was cut by 3 bases and J by 8 bases, with 10 bases left in between. This CDR3 comprises 13 residues. A word on this clone: Its antigen is not known.

This TCR was recovered from an adult in good health. The sample here was peripheral blood, taken on day 0 of AZD1222 vaccination. V is TRBV2 and J is TRBJ1-4, with D tentatively TRBD1 (5 bases). The CDR3 is CASSEQGREKLFF. The DNA for the CDR3 is TGTGCCAGCAGTGAGCAGGGTCGGGAAAAACTGTTTTTT. The variable domain in full, completed from reference TRBV2 and TRBJ1-4, reads EPEVTQTPSHQVTQMGQEVILRCVPISNHLYFYWYRQILGQKVEFLVSFYNNEISEKSEIFDDQFSVERPDGSNFTLKIRSTKLEDSAMYFCASSEQGREKLFFGSGTQLSVL.